This T cell receptor (beta chain) was sequenced for a study of blood T cell repertoires in COVID-19 (dated by TCRdb to the early 2020s). The study in broad terms: The collaborator samples originated in the United States, Italy and Spain and spanned the acute and convalescent phases of COVID-19. The prospective study material was composed of cDNA or gDNA derived from T cells, B-cell-depleted T cells, or PBMCs. The dataset comprised deeply sampled blood TCRbeta repertoires from subjects exposed to, actively infected with, or recovered from COVID-19. The repertoires were released in a freely available public database intended as a resource for research on the immune response to SARS-CoV-2. The samples were drawn from two sources: the first 160 participants of the ongoing ImmuneRACE study, and 950 to 1,500 subjects contributed by 6 global collaborators. A de-identified subject ID, COVID-19 status, age in years and sex were almost always included in the sample metadata. HLA class I and class II types, where available, came from metadata supplied by the sample provider rather than from assay-based typing. Study-wide findings and limitations: The amount of clinical and demographic metadata varied by source and participant and was provided uncurated.

Compared with germline, V lacks 4 bases and J lacks 4 bases; bases without a gene match: 10. From the cysteine up to the phenylalanine, the CDR3 has a length of 16 residues. Only the CDR3 portion is preserved as DNA: 48 bases, with reading frame beginning at the first base. The germline V gene sets CDR1 to ENHRY and CDR2 to SYGVKD. On this clone itself: Its target antigen remains unknown. Per-nucleotide qualities are absent, and no much larger clonotype sits a single base away.

Collaborating institutions collected whole blood in K2EDTA tubes following their own protocols. Collaborator samples were shipped for TCRbeta analysis as frozen whole blood, isolated PBMCs, or DNA extracted from either sample type. TCRbeta CDR3 regions were amplified from genomic DNA using the immunoSEQ Assay, a bias-controlled multiplex PCR. The authors' analysis ran thus. The number of nucleated cells in each sample was estimated from the amplification of reference gene primers within the assay. Sequence reads were collapsed and filtered to measure the absolute abundance of every unique TCRbeta CDR3 rearrangement. For each sample, productive Simpson clonality was calculated by taking the square root of Simpson's diversity index across productive rearrangements. Sourced from immuneACCESS, this table was stored by TCRdb with only in-frame sequences that have V and J called. A share of the clones is absent; for the studies checked, an unresolved V gene accounts for under half, and the remainder has no known explanation. The V and J calls and the clone size are those of that table, but D and trimming were determined from the DNA. The sample table holds 140,000 or so clones, of which roughly 84% were seen once. Together, the top ten hold approximately 5% of the sample.

This receptor was obtained from a human donor in a cohort sampled during active COVID-19. This receptor chain uses TRBV10-3 and TRBJ2-3; 8 nucleotides in the junction match TRBD1. The sequenced material came from peripheral blood. The nucleotide sequence reads TGTGCCATCAGTGGTCAGGGGGCGGGTTTTTCAGATACGCAGTATTTT. Its amino acids are CAISGQGAGFSDTQYF.